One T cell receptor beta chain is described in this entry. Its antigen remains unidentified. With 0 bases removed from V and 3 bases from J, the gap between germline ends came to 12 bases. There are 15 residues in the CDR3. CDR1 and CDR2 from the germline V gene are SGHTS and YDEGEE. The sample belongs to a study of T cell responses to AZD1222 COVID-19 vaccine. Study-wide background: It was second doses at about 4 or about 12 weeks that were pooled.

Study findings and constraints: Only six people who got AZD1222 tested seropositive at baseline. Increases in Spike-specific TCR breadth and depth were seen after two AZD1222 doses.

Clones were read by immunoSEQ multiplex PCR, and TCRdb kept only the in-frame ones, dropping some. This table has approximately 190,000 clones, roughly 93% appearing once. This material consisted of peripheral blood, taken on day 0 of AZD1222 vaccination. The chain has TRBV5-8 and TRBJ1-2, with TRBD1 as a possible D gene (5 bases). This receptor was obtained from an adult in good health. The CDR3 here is CASSLEFRGDYGYTF. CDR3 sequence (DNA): TGTGCCAGCAGCTTGGAGTTTCGAGGGGACTATGGCTACACCTTC.